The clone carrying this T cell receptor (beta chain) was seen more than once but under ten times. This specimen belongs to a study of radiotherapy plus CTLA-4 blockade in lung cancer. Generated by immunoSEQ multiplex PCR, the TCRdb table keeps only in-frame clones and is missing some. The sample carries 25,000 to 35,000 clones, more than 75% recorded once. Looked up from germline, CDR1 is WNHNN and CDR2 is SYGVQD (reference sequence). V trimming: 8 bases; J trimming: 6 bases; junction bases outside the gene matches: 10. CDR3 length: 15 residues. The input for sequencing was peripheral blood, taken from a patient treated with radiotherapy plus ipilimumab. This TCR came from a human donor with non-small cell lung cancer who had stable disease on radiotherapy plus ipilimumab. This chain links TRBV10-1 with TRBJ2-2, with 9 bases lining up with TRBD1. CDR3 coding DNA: TGCGCCAGCGGGCGGGGACAGGGAGGACCCGGGGAGCTGTTTTTT. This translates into CASGRGQGGPGELFF.